The following is a T cell receptor (beta chain) sequence with its context. Its cognate antigen is unknown. Per the germline V gene, CDR1 is MNHNS and CDR2 is SASEGT. This CDR3 comprises 16 residues. The record originates from a study of T cells expressing NK-cell markers. After re-calling the 5' RACE reads, TCRdb lists one entry per CDR3 protein, DNA absent. This sample's clone table lists a few hundred thousand distinct CDR3 sequences. Regarding the study as a whole: A range of 1.0-7.0% of CD8+ T cells consisted of dominant NKG2C+ clonotypes in several donors. Uncertainty persisted over the HCMV specificity of expanded NKG2C+ T cell clones.

Sequenced input: blood T cells: a sorted CD56 or NKG2C T cell subset, CD4+ or CD8+ T cells, or bulk PBMC T cells (not recorded which). The rearrangement uses TRBV6-1 and TRBJ1-4; TCRdb designates TRBD1, a call that cannot be tested without DNA. The sequence was collected from a man aged 18-75 years in good health. The CDR3 here is CASSETHRGLGEKLFF.